These 4 T cell receptor beta chains share one sample of origin, sequenced in a study of HIV-infected patients and healthy controls. TCRdb called the 5' RACE reads again in MiXCR, with one record for every CDR3 protein. The sample lists roughly 20,000 distinct CDR3 sequences; about a sixth were seen once. The sequenced material came from CD8+ T cells from blood. Every receptor here comes from a human donor in good health.

This chain connects TRBV6-2 or TRBV6-3 to TRBJ2-7; D gene unclear. CDR1 MNHEY and CDR2 SVGEGT come from the germline V gene. V shed 6 bases and J shed 3 bases, with 24 bases lying between them. The CDR3 runs to 17 residues. CDR3 nucleotides: TGTGCCAGCAGCCCATCCCCGACACCAATGTTAGACTACGAGCAGTACTTC. Its translation: CASSPSPTPMLDYEQYF.

Many counts were recorded for this clonotype. The V and J genes are TRBV12-3 or TRBV12-4 and TRBJ2-3; D tentatively reads TRBD1 or TRBD2 (7 bases each). Deletions cut 10 bases from V and 1 base from J, with 15 bases between. The CDR3 sequence is 14 residues long. This CDR3 is CATPSGGGTDTQYF. CDR3 nucleotides: TGTGCCACCCCTTCAGGGGGGGGCACAGATACGCAGTATTTT.

The chain has TRBV20-1 and TRBJ1-5; D not resolved. Germline CDR1 DFQATT, CDR2 SNEGSKA (reference sequence). This CDR3 contains 14 residues. V was cut by 0 bases and J by 1 base, with 7 bases left in between. The CDR3 region has the DNA TGCAGTGCTAGAGAGGGTAGGAGCAATCAGCCCCAGCATTTT. This codes for CSAREGRSNQPQHF.

The V and J genes are TRBV2 and TRBJ2-7; weak D call: TRBD1 (5 bases). V was clipped by 2 bases and J by 6 bases, with 8 bases between them. The CDR3 is 12 amino acids. Germline CDR1 is SNHLY and CDR2 is FYNNEI. This chain's CDR3 is CASSEQGSEQYF. CDR3 in DNA: TGTGCCAGCAGTGAACAGGGAAGCGAGCAGTACTTC.